This T cell receptor (beta chain) was recorded in a study of blood T cell repertoires in COVID-19 (dated by TCRdb to between 2020 and 2021). About the investigation overall: Samples covering the acute and convalescent phases of COVID-19 were provided by collaborators in the United States, Italy and Spain. The material from the prospective study consisted of cDNA or gDNA derived from T cells, B-cell-depleted T cells, or PBMCs. The dataset comprised deeply sampled blood TCRbeta repertoires from subjects exposed to, actively infected with, or recovered from COVID-19. A freely available public database, intended as a resource for researchers studying the immune response to SARS-CoV-2, is where the repertoires were released. Samples were obtained from the ongoing ImmuneRACE study (first 160 participants) and from over a thousand subjects provided by 6 global collaborators. The sample metadata nearly always contained a de-identified subject ID, COVID-19 status, age in years and sex. HLA class I and class II types, where available, came from metadata supplied by the sample provider rather than from assay-based typing.

Another Seattle source contributed samples from volunteer blood donors who had recovered from COVID-19. Each collaborating institution followed its own protocols to collect whole blood in K2EDTA tubes. For TCRbeta analysis, collaborator samples were shipped as frozen whole blood, as isolated PBMCs, or as DNA extracted from either sample type. TCRbeta CDR3 regions were amplified from genomic DNA using the immunoSEQ Assay, a bias-controlled multiplex PCR. On the study's bioinformatics: Within the assay, amplification of reference gene primers was used to estimate how many nucleated cells each sample contained. Sequence reads were collapsed and filtered to measure the absolute abundance of every unique TCRbeta CDR3 rearrangement. For each sample, productive Simpson clonality was calculated by taking the square root of Simpson's diversity index across productive rearrangements. TCRdb stores this immuneACCESS table with in-frame sequences only. Part of the clones is absent; in the studies checked, under half of the shortfall reflects unresolved V genes, and no reason is known for the rest. Clone size and V and J calls were adopted from that table, with D and trimming inferred from the DNA. Recorded for this sample are under 300,000 clones; 70% to 85% of them occurred a single time. The top ten hold around 2.4% of the sample.

Relative to germline, V is missing 1 base and J is missing 3 bases, with 0 bases of the junction outside any gene match. The CDR3 covers 13 residues, taking in both the cysteine and the phenylalanine. The entry retains the CDR3 DNA only, 39 bases that are in frame from base 1. From the germline V gene (reference sequence), CDR1 is GTSNPN and CDR2 is SVGIG. In the case of this clone: Its antigen target is currently unknown. Base quality data are lacking; no much larger clone is found one base away.

On the study overall, not on this receptor specifically: The amount of clinical and demographic metadata varied by source and participant and was provided uncurated.

Recombination joined TRBV30 with TRBJ2-7, and 10 bases in between align with TRBD2. The specimen was peripheral blood. The clonotype was recovered from a middle-aged man who had recovered from COVID-19. The DNA sequence is TGTGCCTGGAGTGCTAGCGGGAGCTACGAGCAGTACTTC. This gives the protein CAWSASGSYEQYF. With all but the CDR3 taken from the reference TRBV30 and TRBJ2-7 genes, the full variable domain is: SQTIHQWPATLVQPVGSPLSLECTVEGTSNPNLYWYRQAAGRGLQLLFYSVGIGQISSEVPQNLSASRPQDRQFILSSKKLLLSDSGFYLCAWSASGSYEQYFGPGTRLTVT.